These 24 T cell receptor beta chains were sequenced from one sample in a study of cytomegalovirus exposure and HLA in healthy donors. The PCR ran on 60 Vbeta and 13 Jbeta primers. Repertoires were generated with immunoSEQ multiplex PCR, while TCRdb's copy carries only in-frame clones and drops some. The sample has 35,000 to 40,000 clones; 66% are singletons. Sequenced material: PBMCs. All receptors derive from a middle-aged man in good health and CMV-seropositive.

CDR3 protein: CASSPAGTGVNQPQHF. CDR3 coding DNA: TGTGCCAGCAGTCCCGCAGGGACAGGCGTCAATCAGCCCCAGCATTTT. The chain carries TRBV28 and TRBJ1-5; TRBD1 matches 8 bases. CDR1 is MDHEN, CDR2 SYDVKM, per germline. Trimming cost V 5 bases and J 3 bases; bases outside gene matches: 9. There are 16 residues in the CDR3.

This clone was observed many times. The chain is built from TRBV6-1 and TRBJ2-6; no definite D call. The CDR3 sequence is 14 residues long. Trimming took 2 bases from V and 0 from J, leaving 2 bases between them. CDR1 is MNHNS and CDR2 is SASEGT in the germline V gene. The CDR3 nucleotides read TGTGCCAGCAGTGAACTCTCTGGGGCCAACGTCCTGACTTTC. Translating gives CASSELSGANVLTF.

The chain uses TRBV30 and TRBJ2-1; D gene uncertain. Trimming took 4 bases from V and 2 from J, leaving 3 bases between them. CDR3 size: 11 residues. CDR1 is GTSNPN and CDR2 is SVGIG in the germline V gene (reference sequence). This CDR3 is CAWTTYNEQFF. CDR3 nucleotides: TGTGCCTGGACCACCTACAATGAGCAGTTCTTC.

This clone was observed once. The chain couples TRBV2 to TRBJ2-7, with D perhaps matching TRBD2 (5 bases). The germline gives CDR1 SNHLY, CDR2 FYNNEI. This CDR3 is built from 15 residues. Trimming cost V 5 bases and J 3 bases, with 17 bases left between them. As DNA, the CDR3 is TGTGCCAGCAGTTTTTCAGGAGGAATAAGCTACGAGCAGTACTTC. Amino acid sequence: CASSFSGGISYEQYF.

This clone has only one observation. This chain connects TRBV5-1 to TRBJ2-1, with 12 bases lining up with TRBD2. This CDR3 comprises 14 residues. Germline V gene sequence: CDR1 SGHRS, CDR2 YFSETQ. With 7 bases clipped from V and 4 bases from J, the junction kept 3 bases outside the gene matches. CDR3 amino acids: CASRTSGVYNEQFF. The CDR3 DNA reads TGCGCCAGCCGGACTAGCGGGGTATACAATGAGCAGTTCTTC.

V gene TRBV7-6 combines with J gene TRBJ1-1; no reliable D call. There are 13 residues in the CDR3. The germline V and J ends were trimmed by 5 bases and 2 bases, with 9 bases remaining between them. The germline V gene encodes CDR1 SGHVS and CDR2 FNYEAQ. CDR3 DNA sequence: TGTGCCAGCAGCCTTCAGGAAAACACTGAAGCTTTCTTT. Translating gives CASSLQENTEAFF.

The V and J genes are TRBV7-9 and TRBJ1-6; possibly TRBD1 for D (5 bases). The germline gives CDR1 SEHNR, CDR2 FQNEAQ (reference sequence). V was pared by 5 bases and J by 7 bases, with 18 bases between. This CDR3 comprises 16 residues. CDR3 amino acids: CASSPSVGTFNSPLHF. The CDR3 region has the DNA TGTGCCAGCAGCCCATCGGTGGGGACTTTCAATTCACCCCTCCACTTT. Together with reference TRBV7-9 and TRBJ1-6, the CDR3 gives the full variable domain: DTGVSQNPRHKITKRGQNVTFRCDPISEHNRLYWYRQTLGQGPEFLTYFQNEAQLEKSRLLSDRFSAERPKGSFSTLEIQRTEQGDSAMYLCASSPSVGTFNSPLHFGNGTRLTVT.

The gene calls are TRBV30 and TRBJ1-5, with unresolved D. Germline V CDR1 and CDR2: GTSNPN, SVGIG (reference sequence). CDR3 length: 14 residues. Trimming left V 4 bases short and J 3 bases short, with 13 bases between. This CDR3 reads CAWKENMFNQPQHF. The CDR3 DNA sequence: TGTGCCTGGAAGGAGAACATGTTCAATCAGCCCCAGCATTTT.

Here the CDR3 reads CASSPTGVGNTEAFF. As DNA, the CDR3 is TGTGCCAGCAGTCCTACAGGGGTGGGGAACACTGAAGCTTTCTTT. V and J are TRBV28 and TRBJ1-1, with 7 nucleotides matching TRBD1. The trim removed 5 bases at V and 1 base at J, leaving 7 bases unmatched. The germline V gene encodes CDR1 MDHEN and CDR2 SYDVKM. The CDR3 is made up of 15 amino acids.

This chain joins TRBV7-3 and TRBJ2-3; 7 bases line up with TRBD2. V dropped 3 bases and J dropped 4; count of bases not matched to a gene: 7. The CDR3 contains 15 residues. The germline CDR1 and CDR2 sequences are SGHTA and FQGTGA. The DNA of the CDR3 is TGTGCCAGCAGCTTCCGAGCGGGGTTCGCAGATACGCAGTATTTT. The encoded protein is CASSFRAGFADTQYF.

This clone showed up just a few times. This sequence joins TRBV5-1 and TRBJ1-1; 8 bases line up with TRBD1. The CDR3 totals 14 residues. The V and J ends lost 3 bases and 5 bases, in that order; junction bases with no gene match: 6. The germline gives CDR1 SGHRS, CDR2 YFSETQ. CDR3 nucleotides: TGCGCCAGCAGCTACGACAGGGGAACGACTGAAGCTTTCTTT. Translation: CASSYDRGTTEAFF.

This rearrangement joins TRBV7-2 to TRBJ2-7, with TRBD2 matching over 10 bases. This CDR3 has 15 amino acids. The ends lost 1 base at V and 2 bases at J; junction bases unmatched: 2. From germline, CDR1 is SGHTA and CDR2 FQGNSA. In DNA form, the CDR3 reads TGTGCCAGCAGCTTAGGGACTAGCGGAACCTACGAGCAGTACTTC. This gives the protein CASSLGTSGTYEQYF.

The chain joins TRBV2 to TRBJ2-2, with D possibly matching TRBD2 (6 bases). The ends were cut back, 8 bases at V and 4 bases at J, with 11 bases in the middle. Germline CDR1 and CDR2: SNHLY and FYNNEI. The CDR3 consists of 13 residues. This CDR3 is CASRGLFTGELFF. Written as DNA, the CDR3 is TGTGCCAGCCGGGGACTTTTCACCGGGGAGCTGTTTTTT.

The chain couples TRBV7-2 to TRBJ2-3; 7 bases are shared with TRBD1. This CDR3 has 15 amino acids. With V trimmed by 5 bases and J by 8 bases, 13 bases remained unmatched. Per the germline V gene, CDR1 is SGHTA and CDR2 is FQGNSA. CDR3 region: CASSQGGYAAGTQYF. For the CDR3, the DNA is TGTGCCAGCAGCCAAGGGGGCTACGCGGCGGGTACGCAGTATTTT.

The CDR3 region is CASSWGAGGEGAEAFF. In nucleotides, the CDR3 is TGCGCCAGCAGCTGGGGGGCAGGGGGCGAGGGGGCTGAAGCTTTCTTT. This chain links TRBV5-1 with TRBJ1-1; 8 nucleotides line up with TRBD1. CDR3 length equals 16 residues. Germline V gene data show CDR1 as SGHRS and CDR2 as YFSETQ. V shed 3 bases and J 6 bases; nucleotides not matched to a gene: 13.

The chain combines TRBV18 with TRBJ2-2, with a possible D match to TRBD1 (5 bases). The CDR3 runs to 13 residues. The germline V and J ends were trimmed by 3 bases and 8 bases, with 10 bases remaining between them. Germline CDR1 reads KGHSH; CDR2 reads LQKENI. The CDR3 reads CASSPPGPGELFF. As DNA, the CDR3 is TGTGCCAGCTCACCTCCAGGGCCAGGGGAGCTGTTTTTT.

The chain joins TRBV7-2 to TRBJ2-2; 8 nucleotides agree with TRBD2. V lost 7 bases and J lost 7; bases outside the gene matches: 8. Germline V gene sequence: CDR1 SGHTA, CDR2 FQGNSA. The CDR3 has 14 residues. The DNA for the CDR3 is TGTGCCAGCAACCTTTTAGCGGGGCTCGGGGAGCTGTTTTTT. It translates to CASNLLAGLGELFF.

The chain combines TRBV2 with TRBJ2-5; 14 nucleotides agree with TRBD2. The junction had 19 bases not matched to a gene; V was cut back by 8 bases and J by 5 bases. This CDR3 is built from 19 residues. CDR1 is SNHLY, CDR2 FYNNEI, per germline. CDR3 in amino acids: CASSPGGSTSGGAWETQYF. The CDR3 coding sequence is TGTGCCAGCTCCCCCGGGGGGTCGACTAGCGGGGGGGCCTGGGAGACCCAGTACTTC.

This clone turned up a few times. This chain uses TRBV19 with TRBJ1-4; D is unclear. Looked up from germline, CDR1 is LNHDA and CDR2 is SQIVND (reference sequence). V gave up 2 bases and J gave up 4 bases, with 11 bases separating them. The CDR3 loop spans 15 amino acids. This chain's CDR3 is CASSIRVGNNEKLFF. The CDR3 nucleotides are TGTGCCAGTAGTATACGGGTTGGTAATAATGAAAAACTGTTTTTT.

The chain links TRBV7-2 to TRBJ2-3, with 14 nucleotides matching TRBD2. This CDR3 spans 18 amino acids. Germline V CDR1 and CDR2: SGHTA, FQGNSA. After removal of 5 bases from V and 2 bases from J, the junction contained 9 bases not matched to a gene. The CDR3 bases are TGTGCCAGCAGCGCAGGACTAGCGGGGGGATTAGTCACAGATACGCAGTATTTT. Translating gives CASSAGLAGGLVTDTQYF.

The J gene is TRBJ1-6, the V gene TRBV6-6; 7 bases align to TRBD1. The V and J ends lost 7 bases and 8 bases, in that order; junction bases with no gene match: 11. CDR1 and CDR2 (germline): MNHNY, SVGAGI (reference sequence). The CDR3 is made up of 15 amino acids. CDR3 sequence reads: CASKRTGTDHSPLHF. Here the CDR3 DNA reads TGTGCCAGCAAGCGCACCGGGACAGACCATTCACCCCTCCACTTT.

This clone was counted a single time. The genes are TRBV5-4 and TRBJ1-6; 10 bases map to TRBD1. CDR1 and CDR2 (germline): SGHNT, YYREEE (reference sequence). The ends lost 0 bases at V and 2 bases at J; junction bases unmatched: 2. The CDR3 loop spans 17 amino acids. CDR3 nucleotide sequence: TGTGCCAGCAGCTTGGGGACAGGGGGTCCCTATAATTCACCCCTCCACTTT. As protein: CASSLGTGGPYNSPLHF.

In this sample, this clone turned up once. The V call is TRBV6-6, the J call TRBJ1-6, with D possibly TRBD1 on 6 matching bases. Germline V gene lookup returns CDR1 MNHNY and CDR2 SVGAGI (reference sequence). The CDR3 extends over 16 amino acids. V lost 6 bases and J 4 bases, leaving 16 bases between the germline ends. This chain's CDR3 is CASRTTGSPYNSPLHF. For the CDR3, the DNA is TGTGCCAGCAGAACAACAGGGTCCCCATATAATTCACCCCTCCACTTT.

This chain connects TRBV2 to TRBJ2-4; 9 positions agree with TRBD1. V gave up 6 bases and J gave up 2 bases; unmatched junction bases: 5. Germline CDR1 and CDR2: SNHLY and FYNNEI. CDR3 length equals 15 residues. The CDR3 coding sequence is TGTGCCAGCAGGGACAGGGGATTATCCAAAAACATTCAGTACTTC. Amino acid sequence: CASRDRGLSKNIQYF.